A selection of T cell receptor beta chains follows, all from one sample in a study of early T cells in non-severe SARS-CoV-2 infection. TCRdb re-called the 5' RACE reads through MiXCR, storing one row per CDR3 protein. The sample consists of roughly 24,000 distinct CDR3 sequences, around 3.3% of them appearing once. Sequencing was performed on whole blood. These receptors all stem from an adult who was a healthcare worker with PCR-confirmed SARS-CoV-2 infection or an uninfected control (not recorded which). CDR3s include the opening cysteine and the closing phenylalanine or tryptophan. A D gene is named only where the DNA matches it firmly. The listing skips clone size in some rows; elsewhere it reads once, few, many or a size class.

CDR3aa: CASSFTGVADTQYF; CDR3nt: TGTGCCAGCAGCTTTACAGGGGTGGCGGATACGCAGTATTTT; j_gene: TRBJ2-3; v_gene: TRBV13; abundance: many; d_gene: TRBD1
CDR3aa: CASSPSGTKNIQYF; CDR3nt: TGTGCCAGCAGCCCAAGCGGGACCAAAAACATTCAGTACTTC; j_gene: TRBJ2-4; v_gene: TRBV27; abundance: many; d_gene: TRBD2
CDR3aa: CASSYGGGFSPLHF; CDR3nt: TGTGCCAGCAGTTACGGGGGCGGGTTTTCACCCCTCCACTTT; j_gene: TRBJ1-6; v_gene: TRBV6-5; abundance: many; d_gene: NA
CDR3aa: CASSPLAGLTDTQYF; CDR3nt: TGTGCCAGCAGTCCACTAGCGGGACTCACAGATACGCAGTATTTT; j_gene: TRBJ2-3; v_gene: TRBV2; abundance: few; d_gene: TRBD2
CDR3aa: CASSRRAGHTEAFF; CDR3nt: TGTGCCAGCAGCCGCCGGGCAGGGCACACTGAAGCTTTCTTT; j_gene: TRBJ1-1; v_gene: TRBV7-8; abundance: few; d_gene: NA
CDR3aa: CASSPQGGVINEQFF; CDR3nt: TGTGCCAGCAGCCCGCAAGGCGGGGTTATAAATGAGCAGTTCTTC; j_gene: TRBJ2-1; v_gene: TRBV7-6; abundance: many; d_gene: NA
CDR3aa: CATSGRDAHQPQHF; CDR3nt: TGTGCCACCAGTGGCAGGGACGCCCATCAGCCCCAGCATTTT; j_gene: TRBJ1-5; v_gene: TRBV24-1; abundance: medium-sized; d_gene: NA
CDR3aa: CSADYNEQFF; CDR3nt: TGCAGTGCTGACTACAATGAGCAGTTCTTC; j_gene: TRBJ2-1; v_gene: TRBV20-1; abundance: few; d_gene: NA
CDR3aa: CSARDRAASSYNEQFF; CDR3nt: TGCAGTGCTAGAGATCGAGCAGCCAGCTCCTACAATGAGCAGTTCTTC; j_gene: TRBJ2-1; v_gene: TRBV20-1; abundance: many; d_gene: NA
CDR3aa: CASSQDSEQEAFF; CDR3nt: TGCGCCAGCAGCCAAGATTCCGAACAGGAAGCTTTCTTT; j_gene: TRBJ1-1; v_gene: TRBV4-3; abundance: many; d_gene: NA
CDR3aa: CASSLDVGSREKLFF; CDR3nt: TGTGCCAGCAGTTTAGATGTGGGGAGTAGGGAAAAACTGTTTTTT; j_gene: TRBJ1-4; v_gene: TRBV12-3/TRBV12-4; abundance: many; d_gene: NA
CDR3aa: CASSPRGLGNEQFF; CDR3nt: TGCGCCAGCAGCCCCCGCGGGCTAGGCAATGAGCAGTTCTTC; j_gene: TRBJ2-1; v_gene: TRBV4-1; abundance: NA; d_gene: NA
CDR3aa: CASSKASGRFYEQYF; CDR3nt: TGTGCCAGCAGTAAGGCTAGCGGGAGATTCTACGAGCAGTACTTC; j_gene: TRBJ2-7; v_gene: TRBV25-1; abundance: many; d_gene: TRBD2
CDR3aa: CASSLAGRANTEAFF; CDR3nt: TGCGCCAGCAGCTTGGCAGGGCGGGCGAACACTGAAGCTTTCTTT; j_gene: TRBJ1-1; v_gene: TRBV5-1; abundance: many; d_gene: NA
CDR3aa: CASSLGGRNNEQFF; CDR3nt: TGTGCCAGCAGCTTAGGGGGGCGAAACAATGAGCAGTTCTTC; j_gene: TRBJ2-1; v_gene: TRBV11-3; abundance: many; d_gene: NA
CDR3aa: CASSPRQGGADTQYF; CDR3nt: TGTGCCAGCAGCCCCCGACAGGGCGGGGCAGATACGCAGTATTTT; j_gene: TRBJ2-3; v_gene: TRBV7-2; abundance: NA; d_gene: NA
CDR3aa: CASSSKFDTQYF; CDR3nt: TGTGCCAGCAGCTCGAAGTTCGATACGCAGTATTTT; j_gene: TRBJ2-3; v_gene: TRBV5-6; abundance: many; d_gene: NA
CDR3aa: CASSSADRAGEKLFF; CDR3nt: TGTGCCAGCAGCTCTGCCGACAGGGCCGGTGAAAAACTGTTTTTT; j_gene: TRBJ1-4; v_gene: TRBV2; abundance: many; d_gene: TRBD1
CDR3aa: CASSIATSGHNEQFF; CDR3nt: TGTGCCAGCAGCATAGCGACTAGCGGGCACAATGAGCAGTTCTTC; j_gene: TRBJ2-1; v_gene: TRBV7-9; abundance: many; d_gene: TRBD2
CDR3aa: CAISEGPRNTEAFF; CDR3nt: TGTGCCATCAGCGAGGGACCGAGGAACACTGAAGCTTTCTTT; j_gene: TRBJ1-1; v_gene: TRBV10-3; abundance: many; d_gene: NA
CDR3aa: CASSVHGEFTGELFF; CDR3nt: TGTGCCAGCAGCGTACATGGGGAGTTTACCGGGGAGCTGTTTTTT; j_gene: TRBJ2-2; v_gene: TRBV9; abundance: NA; d_gene: NA
CDR3aa: CASSNGLAGTVTQYF; CDR3nt: TGTGCCAGCAGCAACGGGCTAGCGGGGACAGTGACGCAGTATTTT; j_gene: TRBJ2-3; v_gene: TRBV28; abundance: many; d_gene: TRBD2
CDR3aa: CASSLQDRVNNEQFF; CDR3nt: TGTGCCAGCAGTTTACAGGACAGGGTCAACAATGAGCAGTTCTTC; j_gene: TRBJ2-1; v_gene: TRBV28; abundance: many; d_gene: TRBD1
CDR3aa: CASSSTAGLAGYEQYF; CDR3nt: TGTGCCAGCAGCTCCACCGCGGGACTAGCGGGGTACGAGCAGTACTTC; j_gene: TRBJ2-7; v_gene: TRBV7-2; abundance: many; d_gene: TRBD2
CDR3aa: CASSSSSGPLTEQFF; CDR3nt: TGTGCCAGCAGCTCTTCTAGCGGACCCCTGACGGAGCAGTTCTTC; j_gene: TRBJ2-1; v_gene: TRBV7-9; abundance: NA; d_gene: TRBD2
CDR3aa: CASSFGTSGYNEQFF; CDR3nt: TGTGCCAGCAGCTTCGGGACTAGCGGCTACAATGAGCAGTTCTTC; j_gene: TRBJ2-1; v_gene: TRBV13; abundance: few; d_gene: TRBD2